This T cell receptor (beta chain) was documented in a study of blood T cell repertoires in COVID-19. Study-wide context: Acute and convalescent COVID-19 specimens originated in the United States, Italy and Spain. PBMCs, B-cell-depleted T cells, or T cells were the source of the cDNA or gDNA that made up the material.

Methods used by the authors: Estimation of nucleated cell counts was performed using reference gene primer amplification. Measured with immunoSEQ multiplex PCR; TCRdb has only the in-frame clones, and not every one. That table furnishes V, J and clone size, whereas the DNA furnished D and trimming. The repertoire holds tens of thousands of clones, with 85% to 90% as singletons. Germline V gene lookup returns CDR1 MNHEY and CDR2 SVGAGI. The CDR3 totals 14 residues. V shed 0 bases and J shed 2 bases, with 6 bases lying between them. The sequenced sample was peripheral blood. The chain links TRBV6-5 to TRBJ2-3, with a tentative D call TRBD1 (6 bases). The sequence was obtained from a woman older than 75 with active COVID-19. The CDR3 here is CASSYSGATDTQYF. The CDR3 coding sequence is TGTGCCAGCAGTTACTCGGGGGCCACAGATACGCAGTATTTT.